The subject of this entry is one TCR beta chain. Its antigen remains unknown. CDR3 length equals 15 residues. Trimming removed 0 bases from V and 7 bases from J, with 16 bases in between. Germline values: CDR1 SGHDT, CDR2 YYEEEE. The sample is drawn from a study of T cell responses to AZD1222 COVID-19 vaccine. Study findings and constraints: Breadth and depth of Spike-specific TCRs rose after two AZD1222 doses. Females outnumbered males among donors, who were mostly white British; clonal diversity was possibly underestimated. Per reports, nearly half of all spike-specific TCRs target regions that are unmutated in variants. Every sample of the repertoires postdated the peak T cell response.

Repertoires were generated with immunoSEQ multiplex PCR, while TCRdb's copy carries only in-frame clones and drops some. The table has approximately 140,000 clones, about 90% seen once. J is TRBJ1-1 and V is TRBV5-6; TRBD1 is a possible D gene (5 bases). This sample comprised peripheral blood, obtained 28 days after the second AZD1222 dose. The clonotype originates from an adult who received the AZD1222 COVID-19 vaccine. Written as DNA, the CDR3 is TGTGCCAGCAGCTTGGGGCTCGGGGGAAATCTTGAAGCTTTCTTT. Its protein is CASSLGLGGNLEAFF.